This T cell receptor (beta chain) was obtained from a study of shared clonotypes between healthy human individuals. This clone was found once. Clones were read by immunoSEQ multiplex PCR, and TCRdb kept only the in-frame ones, dropping some. The sample lists millions of clones; about 95% were seen once. The naive CD8 subset, CD45RO-negative cells positively selected for CCR7, excluded terminally differentiated effector memory CD45RA+ cells. Germline V gene sequence: CDR1 SGHTS, CDR2 YDEGEE. This CDR3 comprises 11 residues. V was shortened by 0 bases and J by 10 bases, with 7 bases between the two germline ends.

The chain employs TRBV5-8 and TRBJ1-1; D gene uncertain. Sequenced input: naive CD8+ T cells sorted from blood. This TCR derives from a man younger than 30 in good health. In DNA, the CDR3 is TGTGCCAGCAGCTTGGTTCCCCCAGCTTTCTTT. Its protein product is CASSLVPPAFF. Complete variable domain (other parts from reference TRBV5-8 and TRBJ1-1): EAGVTQSPTHLIKTRGQQATLRCSPISGHTSVYWYQQALGLGLQFLLWYDEGEERNRGNFPPRFSGRQFPNYSSELNVNALELEDSALYLCASSLVPPAFFGQGTRLTVV.